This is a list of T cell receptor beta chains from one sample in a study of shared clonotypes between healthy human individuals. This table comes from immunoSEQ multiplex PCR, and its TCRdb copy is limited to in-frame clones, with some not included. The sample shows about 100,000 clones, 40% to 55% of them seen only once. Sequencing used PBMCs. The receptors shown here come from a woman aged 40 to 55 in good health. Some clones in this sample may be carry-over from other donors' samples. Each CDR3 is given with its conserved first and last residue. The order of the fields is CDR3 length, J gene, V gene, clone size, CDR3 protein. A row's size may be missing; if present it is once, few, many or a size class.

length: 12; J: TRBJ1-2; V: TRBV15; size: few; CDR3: CATSRDRVGYTF
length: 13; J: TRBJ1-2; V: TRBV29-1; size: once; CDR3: CSVRQALNYGYTF
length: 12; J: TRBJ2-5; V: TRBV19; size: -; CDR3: CASSIGTKTQYF
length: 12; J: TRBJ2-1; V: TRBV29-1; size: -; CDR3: CSVRPLINEQFF
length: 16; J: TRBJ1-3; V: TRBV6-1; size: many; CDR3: CASSQDRGPSGNTIYF
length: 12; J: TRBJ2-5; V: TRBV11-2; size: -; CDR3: CASSWLGETQYF
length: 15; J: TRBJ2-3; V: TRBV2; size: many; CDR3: CASSEEGQGGDTQYF
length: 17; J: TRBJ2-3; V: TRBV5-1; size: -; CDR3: CASSSTGQIKRTDTQYF
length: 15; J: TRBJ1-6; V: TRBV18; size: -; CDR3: CASSPQTVGNSPLHF
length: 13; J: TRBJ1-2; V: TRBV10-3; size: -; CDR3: CAISENQFYGYTF
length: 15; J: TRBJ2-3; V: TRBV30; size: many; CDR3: CAWGRAGRGTDTQCF
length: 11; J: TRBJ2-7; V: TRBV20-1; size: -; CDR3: CSALRSYEQYF
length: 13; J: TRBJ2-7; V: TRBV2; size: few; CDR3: CASSGEGPARQYF
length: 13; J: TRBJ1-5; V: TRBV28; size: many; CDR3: CASRGQGDQPQHF
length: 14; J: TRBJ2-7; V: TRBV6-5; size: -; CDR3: CASRLAGVGYEQYF
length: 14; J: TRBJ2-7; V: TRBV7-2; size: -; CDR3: CASSAQGYSYEQYF
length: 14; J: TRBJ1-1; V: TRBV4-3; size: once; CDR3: CASSPLNTVAEAFF
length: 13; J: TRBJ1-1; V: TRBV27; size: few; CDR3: CASSNRVNTEAFF
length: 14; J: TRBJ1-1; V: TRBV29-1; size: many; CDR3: CSVALGTAGTEAFF
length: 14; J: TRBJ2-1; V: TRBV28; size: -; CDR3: CASRTSGRYNEQFF
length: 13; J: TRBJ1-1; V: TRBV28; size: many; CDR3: CASREQTNTEAFF
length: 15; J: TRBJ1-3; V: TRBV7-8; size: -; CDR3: CASSLYGNSGNTIYF
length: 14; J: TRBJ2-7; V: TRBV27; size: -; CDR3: CASSPAGVGYEQYF
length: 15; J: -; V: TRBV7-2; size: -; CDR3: CASSLAVAGGGEQYF
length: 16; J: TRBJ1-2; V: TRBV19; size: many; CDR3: CASRPVRDRDNYGYTF
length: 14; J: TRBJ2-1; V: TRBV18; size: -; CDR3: CASSLAGGRNEQFF
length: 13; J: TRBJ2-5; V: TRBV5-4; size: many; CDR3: CASSLDREETQYF
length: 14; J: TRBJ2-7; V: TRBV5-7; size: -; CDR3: CASSLDGQGWEQYF
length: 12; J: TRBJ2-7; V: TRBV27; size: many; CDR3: CASSGYGSEQYF
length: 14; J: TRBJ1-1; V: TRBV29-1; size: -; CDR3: CSVDPGPQDTEAFF
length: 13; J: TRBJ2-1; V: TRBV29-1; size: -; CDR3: CSVEDASGVSGFF
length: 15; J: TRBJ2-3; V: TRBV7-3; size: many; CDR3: CASSFFSGPTDTQYF
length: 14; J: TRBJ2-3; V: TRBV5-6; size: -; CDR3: CASSRGAGTDTQYF
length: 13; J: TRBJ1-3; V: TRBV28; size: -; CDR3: CASRGYSGNTIYF
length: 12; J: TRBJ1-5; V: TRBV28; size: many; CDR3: CASSAGGLPQHF
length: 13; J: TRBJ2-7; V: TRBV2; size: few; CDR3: CASSGAGLYEQYF
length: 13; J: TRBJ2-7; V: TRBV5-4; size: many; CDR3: CASTDGLAAEQYF
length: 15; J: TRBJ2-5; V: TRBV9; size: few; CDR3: CASSGQGAWEETQYF
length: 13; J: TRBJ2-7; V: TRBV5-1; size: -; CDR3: CASSWGTGYEQYF
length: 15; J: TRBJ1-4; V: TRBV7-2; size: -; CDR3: CASSSDRHANEKLFF
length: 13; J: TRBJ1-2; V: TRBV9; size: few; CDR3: CASSSPPNYGYTF
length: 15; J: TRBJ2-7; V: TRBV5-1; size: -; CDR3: CASSQAGEGAYEQYF
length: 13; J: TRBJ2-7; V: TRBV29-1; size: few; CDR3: CSAGTGEPYEQYF
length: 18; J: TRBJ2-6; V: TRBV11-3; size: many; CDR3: CASSFTTISTSRANVLTF
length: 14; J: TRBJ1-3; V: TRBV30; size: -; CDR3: CAWLRSRSGNTIYF
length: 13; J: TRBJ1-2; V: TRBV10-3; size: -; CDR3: CAISRQGDYGYTF